Listed here are 17 T cell receptor beta chains from one sample, sequenced in a study of blood T cell repertoires in COVID-19. TCRdb's copy holds only in-frame clones and misses some; the assay was immunoSEQ multiplex PCR. Of approximately 250,000 clones in the sample, around four fifths were seen once. Sequencing used PBMCs or T cells enriched from blood (not recorded which). The source is a middle-aged man who had recovered from COVID-19.

This clone was observed a few times. This chain uses TRBV7-9 with TRBJ1-4; D gene uncertain. In germline, CDR1 is SEHNR, CDR2 FQNEAQ (reference sequence). With 5 bases removed from V and 5 bases from J, the gap between germline ends came to 15 bases. The CDR3 consists of 15 residues. The CDR3 sequence: CASSRTAILNEKLFF. Here the CDR3 DNA reads TGTGCCAGCAGCCGAACAGCAATTTTAAATGAAAAACTGTTTTTT. The variable domain in full, completed from reference TRBV7-9 and TRBJ1-4, reads DTGVSQNPRHKITKRGQNVTFRCDPISEHNRLYWYRQTLGQGPEFLTYFQNEAQLEKSRLLSDRFSAERPKGSFSTLEIQRTEQGDSAMYLCASSRTAILNEKLFFGSGTQLSVL.

The rearrangement links TRBV7-2 to TRBJ2-7; TRBD1 might be the D (6 bases). The germline gives CDR1 SGHTA, CDR2 FQGNSA. CDR3 length equals 15 residues. Trimming removed 5 bases from V and 7 bases from J, with 21 bases in between. For the CDR3, the DNA is TGTGCCAGCAGCGATGGGACATTCTGGCCCGGGGAGCAGTACTTC. Its protein is CASSDGTFWPGEQYF.

The V call is TRBV2, the J call TRBJ2-2; unclear D gene. V shed 6 bases and J shed 8 bases, with 7 bases lying between them. Germline CDR1 is SNHLY and CDR2 is FYNNEI. The CDR3 covers 11 residues. CDR3 DNA sequence: TGTGCCAGCAGCGCACAAGGGGAGCTGTTTTTT. This sequence encodes CASSAQGELFF.

This chain links TRBV10-3 with TRBJ1-2; D possibly corresponds to TRBD1 (6 bases). Germline CDR1 and CDR2: ENHRY and SYGVKD. V was pared by 6 bases and J by 8 bases, with 10 bases between. CDR3 length: 11 amino acids. CDR3 protein: CAISFTGGYTF. CDR3 DNA: TGTGCCATCAGCTTTACAGGGGGCTACACCTTC.

V usage is TRBV7-8 and J usage is TRBJ2-7, with D possibly TRBD2 on 6 matching bases. With 6 bases removed from V and 2 bases from J, the gap between germline ends came to 17 bases. This CDR3 contains 15 residues. CDR1 and CDR2 from the germline V gene are SGHVS and FQNEAQ. As DNA, the CDR3 is TGTGCCAGCAGTCGGGCCGGGACTGGGACCTACGAGCAGTACTTC. Its protein product is CASSRAGTGTYEQYF.

This chain connects TRBV7-9 to TRBJ1-4, with 7 bases lining up with TRBD1. The CDR3 has 15 amino acids. Germline CDR1 is SEHNR and CDR2 is FQNEAQ (reference sequence). V trimming: 5 bases; J trimming: 5 bases; junction bases outside the gene matches: 8. The CDR3 DNA reads as TGTGCCAGCAGCCCATGGACAGGCTTAAATGAAAAACTGTTTTTT. Amino acids: CASSPWTGLNEKLFF. The complete variable domain, with remaining parts taken from reference TRBV7-9 and TRBJ1-4, reads DTGVSQNPRHKITKRGQNVTFRCDPISEHNRLYWYRQTLGQGPEFLTYFQNEAQLEKSRLLSDRFSAERPKGSFSTLEIQRTEQGDSAMYLCASSPWTGLNEKLFFGSGTQLSVL.

There are a few counts of this clone. This sequence joins TRBV3-1 (or the pseudogene TRBV3-2) and TRBJ1-5; 7 nucleotides line up with TRBD1. Germline assignment: CDR1 LGHDT and CDR2 YNNKEL (reference sequence). Trimming removed 5 bases from V and 4 bases from J; junction bases left unmatched: 8. The CDR3 totals 15 residues. CDR3: CASSSQRGPNQPQHF. In DNA form, the CDR3 reads TGTGCCAGCAGCTCGCAAAGGGGGCCGAATCAGCCCCAGCATTTT.

This clone was detected once. The chain recombines TRBV3-1 (or the pseudogene TRBV3-2) with TRBJ2-1; tentatively, D is TRBD1 (6 bases). CDR3 length equals 14 residues. Trimming took 0 bases from V and 8 from J, leaving 11 bases between them. The germline gives CDR1 LGHDT, CDR2 YNNKEL (reference sequence). CDR3 loop: CASSQEGAEYEQFF. For the CDR3, the DNA is TGTGCCAGCAGCCAAGAGGGGGCGGAGTATGAGCAGTTCTTC.

This rearrangement joins TRBV9 to TRBJ1-5; D remains unclear. Germline V CDR1 and CDR2: SGDLS, YYNGEE. V lost 4 bases to trimming and J lost 1 base, with 9 bases between them. This CDR3 is 14 amino acids long. CDR3 DNA: TGTGCCAGCAGCCCGTACGGGAGCAATCAGCCCCAGCATTTT. The encoded protein is CASSPYGSNQPQHF. The whole variable domain, remainder taken from reference TRBV9 and TRBJ1-5, is DSGVTQTPKHLITATGQRVTLRCSPRSGDLSVYWYQQSLDQGLQFLIQYYNGEERAKGNILERFSAQQFPDLHSELNLSSLELGDSALYFCASSPYGSNQPQHFGDGTRLSIL.

This clone has just a few counts. The chain joins TRBV2 to TRBJ2-5; D uncertain. In germline, CDR1 is SNHLY, CDR2 FYNNEI. Trimming stripped 2 bases from V and 5 bases from J, with 3 bases between. The CDR3 totals 11 residues. CDR3 bases: TGTGCCAGCAGTGAACGGGAGACCCAGTACTTC. Translated: CASSERETQYF.

This clone was recorded once. The rearrangement uses TRBV15 and TRBJ1-1; 9 bases align to TRBD1. Germline V lookup: CDR1 LNHNV, CDR2 YYDKDF (reference sequence). Germline trimming cut 3 bases from V and 9 bases from J; bases unmatched to any gene: 2. There are 12 residues in the CDR3. CDR3 nucleotides: TGTGCCACCAGCAGGGACAGGGGACAAGCTTTCTTT. Protein: CATSRDRGQAFF.

The J gene is TRBJ2-3, the V gene TRBV6-7; 9 bases are a match to TRBD2. TRBV6-7 has ORF status, its function being uncertain. This CDR3 region has 16 residues. With V trimmed by 0 bases and J by 4 bases, 5 bases remained unmatched. CDR3 DNA sequence: TGTGCCAGCAGTTACTCGGTAGCGGGAGCCCCAGATACGCAGTATTTT. It is translated as CASSYSVAGAPDTQYF.

The rearrangement uses TRBV7-6 and TRBJ2-6; TRBD2 agrees at 11 bases. CDR3 size: 19 residues. J gave up 1 base and V 2 bases, and 7 bases lay outside the gene matches. The germline gives CDR1 SGHVS, CDR2 FNYEAQ. CDR3 DNA: TGTGCCAGCAGCTTAAGGGGACTAGCGGCGCAGTCTGGGGCCAACGTCCTGACTTTC. Encoded protein: CASSLRGLAAQSGANVLTF.

This rearrangement joins TRBV27 to TRBJ2-7; the D gene is possibly TRBD2 (6 bases). This CDR3 is 12 amino acids long. CDR1 is MNHEY, CDR2 SMNVEV, per germline (reference sequence). Trimming left V 8 bases short and J 5 bases short, with 13 bases between. The CDR3 sequence: CASGDSDHEQYF. CDR3 in DNA: TGTGCCAGCGGGGACTCGGACCACGAGCAGTACTTC.

The chain carries TRBV5-5 and TRBJ2-7; TRBD2 is a possible D gene (5 bases). The CDR3 length is 15 residues. CDR1 SGHKS and CDR2 YYEKEE come from the germline V gene (reference sequence). Trimming took off 4 bases at V and 6 bases at J, with 20 bases between the two ends. CDR3 DNA: TGTGCCAGCAGCGCCCGGATTGGAGCGGTGTTCGAGCAGTACTTC. Encoded protein: CASSARIGAVFEQYF.

This rearrangement joins TRBV3-1 (or the pseudogene TRBV3-2) to TRBJ1-4; TRBD1 might be the D (5 bases). This CDR3 is 14 amino acids long. Germline V gene data show CDR1 as LGHDT and CDR2 as YNNKEL (reference sequence). V was pared by 3 bases and J by 4 bases, with 9 bases between. The CDR3 loop reads CASSQGLNNEKLFF. For the CDR3, the DNA is TGTGCCAGCAGCCAGGGACTGAATAATGAAAAACTGTTTTTT.

This chain joins TRBV7-9 and TRBJ1-4, with unresolved D. Trimming took off 1 base at V and 7 bases at J, with 7 bases between the two ends. Looked up from germline, CDR1 is SEHNR and CDR2 is FQNEAQ (reference sequence). This CDR3 comprises 13 residues. For the CDR3, the DNA is TGTGCCAGCAGCTTAGGAGCCTCTGAAAAACTGTTTTTT. Its protein product is CASSLGASEKLFF. Looking up the rest from reference TRBV7-9 and TRBJ1-4 gives the full variable domain: DTGVSQNPRHKITKRGQNVTFRCDPISEHNRLYWYRQTLGQGPEFLTYFQNEAQLEKSRLLSDRFSAERPKGSFSTLEIQRTEQGDSAMYLCASSLGASEKLFFGSGTQLSVL.